The source of this T cell receptor (beta chain) is a study of cytomegalovirus exposure and HLA in healthy donors. Study-wide results and limits: Productive rates of about 90% or about 30% were seen for most TCR beta V segments in an earlier analysis. Researchers reported from a later analysis that most CMV-associated TCR beta chains appeared HLA-restricted.

The PCR contained 60 Vbeta and 13 Jbeta primers. Clones were read by immunoSEQ multiplex PCR, and TCRdb kept only the in-frame ones, dropping some. Of under 150,000 clones in the sample, approximately 80% were seen once. This CDR3 has 15 residues. V lost 4 bases to trimming and J lost 2 bases, with 15 bases between them. CDR1 and CDR2 (germline): MNHEY, SMNVEV (reference sequence). With respect to this clone: Its antigen is not known.

Each donor's status was that of a healthy bone marrow donor. The clonotype comes from a male donor in good health and CMV-seropositive. The chain couples TRBV27 to TRBJ2-7; TRBD2 is a possible D gene (6 bases). Specimen: PBMCs. CDR3 nucleotide sequence: TGTGCCAGCAGTTACTCCGGGACTTTTCCCTACGAGCAGTACTTC. Its translation is CASSYSGTFPYEQYF.